This T cell receptor beta chain derives from a study of cytomegalovirus exposure and HLA in healthy donors. General study findings and limits: Earlier analysis looked at TCR beta V segments, and most were productive about 90% or about 30% of the time. Presence/absence analyses rested on an assumption that sequencing depth was roughly uniform across donors.

Comments on this clone: Its specificity is not known.

Both 60 Vbeta primers and 13 Jbeta primers went into the PCR. Method: immunoSEQ multiplex PCR; TCRdb's copy keeps in-frame clones and lacks some. The table lists roughly 170,000 clones, more than 65% of them singletons. CDR1 and CDR2 from the germline V gene are MGHDK and SYGVNS. V lost 4 bases, J lost 8 bases, and 11 bases lay in between. The CDR3 loop spans 12 amino acids. The receptor was isolated from a girl aged 2 to 9 in good health and CMV-seropositive. The specimen was PBMCs. The genes are TRBV25-1 and TRBJ1-2; possible D gene TRBD1, 6 bases. The CDR3 loop reads CASSGSGVGYTF. CDR3 DNA sequence: TGTGCCAGCAGTGGGTCAGGGGTGGGCTACACCTTC.